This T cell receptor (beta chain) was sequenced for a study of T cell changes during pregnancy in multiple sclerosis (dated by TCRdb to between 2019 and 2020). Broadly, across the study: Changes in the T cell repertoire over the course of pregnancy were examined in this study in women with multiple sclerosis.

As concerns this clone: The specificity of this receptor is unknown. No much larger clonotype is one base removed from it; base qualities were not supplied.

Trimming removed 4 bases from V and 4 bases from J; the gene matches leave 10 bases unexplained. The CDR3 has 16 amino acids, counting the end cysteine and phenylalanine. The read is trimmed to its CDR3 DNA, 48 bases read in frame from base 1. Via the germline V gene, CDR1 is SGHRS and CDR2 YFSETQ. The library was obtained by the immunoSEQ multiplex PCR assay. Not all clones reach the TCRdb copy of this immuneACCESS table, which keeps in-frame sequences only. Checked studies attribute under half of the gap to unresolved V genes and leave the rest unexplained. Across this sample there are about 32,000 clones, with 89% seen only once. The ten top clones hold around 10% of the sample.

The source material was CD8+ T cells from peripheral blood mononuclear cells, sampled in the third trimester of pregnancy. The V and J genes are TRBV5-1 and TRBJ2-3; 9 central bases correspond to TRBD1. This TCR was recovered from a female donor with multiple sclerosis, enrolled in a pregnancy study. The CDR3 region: CASSGRDREGADTQYF. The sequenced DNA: TGCGCCAGCAGCGGCCGGGACAGGGAGGGGGCAGATACGCAGTATTTT.